A selection of T cell receptor beta chains follows, all from one sample in a study of T-cell reconstitution after alpha-beta-depleted transplantation in children. TCRdb analysed the PCR reads with MiXCR anew, one entry per CDR3 protein. The sample gives a few hundred thousand distinct CDR3 sequences, approximately 30% of which show up once; 36% is in the top ten. Sequencing used PBMCs, obtained before TCRalphabeta/CD19-depleted stem cell transplant. Every receptor here comes from a boy in the first two years of life with Wiskott-Aldrich syndrome, due to receive a stem cell transplant. CDR3s include the opening cysteine and the closing phenylalanine or tryptophan. Each record gives: V gene, J gene, CDR3 length, D gene, clone size, CDR3 protein, CDR3 DNA. A D gene is named only where the DNA matches it firmly. Only some rows state a clone size, as once, few, many or a class for expanded clones.

TRBV5-1	TRBJ2-1	16	-	few	CASSLEDPRLGNEQFF	TGCGCCAGCAGCTTGGAGGACCCCCGCTTGGGCAATGAGCAGTTCTTC
TRBV28	TRBJ2-1	14	-	-	CAGSNQGNDNEQFF	TGTGCCGGATCAAACCAGGGGAACGACAATGAGCAGTTCTTC
TRBV2	TRBJ2-1	16	-	-	CASSVLGGGDGNEQFF	TGTGCCAGCAGTGTACTGGGAGGGGGCGATGGAAATGAGCAGTTCTTC
TRBV4-1	TRBJ1-2	19	TRBD1	few	CASSQVIHRARDRTYGYTF	TGCGCCAGCAGCCAAGTAATTCATAGAGCCCGGGACAGGACCTATGGCTACACCTTC
TRBV12-3/TRBV12-4	TRBJ1-5	15	TRBD1	-	CASSRRDREIQPQHF	TGTGCCAGCAGCCGCCGGGACAGGGAAATACAGCCCCAGCATTTT
TRBV5-1	TRBJ2-1	14	-	-	CASSLLSRDDEQFF	TGCGCCAGCAGCTTGTTAAGTAGGGACGATGAGCAGTTCTTC
TRBV28	TRBJ2-1	13	-	few	CATVRLAYNEQFF	TGTGCCACCGTCCGGTTAGCCTACAATGAGCAGTTCTTC
TRBV7-2	TRBJ2-7	13	-	few	CASSLVLSYEQYF	TGTGCCAGCAGCTTAGTCTTGAGCTACGAGCAGTACTTC
TRBV5-1	TRBJ2-1	14	-	-	CASSLMAGLDEQFF	TGCGCCAGCAGCTTAATGGCGGGACTGGATGAGCAGTTCTTC
TRBV7-2	TRBJ2-5	15	TRBD2	-	CASSGGLADQETQYF	TGTGCCAGCAGCGGAGGACTAGCGGACCAAGAGACCCAGTACTTC
TRBV5-1	TRBJ2-1	14	TRBD1	-	CASSWGTGGVEQFF	TGCGCCAGCAGTTGGGGGACAGGGGGCGTTGAGCAGTTCTTC
TRBV27	TRBJ2-1	15	TRBD1	-	CASRRSGGAYNEQFF	TGTGCCAGCCGGCGGTCAGGGGGAGCCTACAATGAGCAGTTCTTC
TRBV24-1	TRBJ1-4	12	-	-	CATSDLQEKLFF	TGTGCCACCAGTGATCTGCAAGAAAAACTGTTTTTT
TRBV5-1	TRBJ2-2	15	TRBD1	few	CASSLQGARSGELFF	TGCGCCAGCAGCTTACAGGGGGCGCGATCCGGGGAGCTGTTTTTT
TRBV20-1	TRBJ2-2	13	TRBD2	few	CSASGSSTGELFF	TGCTCGGCGAGCGGGAGCTCCACCGGGGAGCTGTTTTTT
TRBV20-1	TRBJ2-1	17	TRBD1	-	CCATKALGTGTYNEQFF	TGCTGTGCTACCAAAGCCCTCGGGACAGGGACCTACAATGAGCAGTTCTTC
TRBV5-1	TRBJ2-3	17	TRBD2	-	CASSLRTSGRSSDTQYF	TGCGCCAGCAGCTTAAGGACTAGCGGGCGGTCCTCAGATACGCAGTATTTT
TRBV12-3/TRBV12-4	TRBJ2-2	13	TRBD1	-	CASRQGSTGELFF	TGTGCCAGCAGACAGGGGAGCACCGGGGAGCTGTTTTTT
TRBV18	TRBJ2-5	12	-	-	CASGQNQETQYF	TGTGCGAGCGGGCAGAACCAAGAGACCCAGTACTTC
TRBV5-1	TRBJ2-2	17	-	few	CASSLRRDTSNTGELFF	TGCGCCAGCAGCTTGAGGAGGGACACTTCGAACACCGGGGAGCTGTTTTTT
TRBV29-1	TRBJ1-1	13	-	few	CSVEDAVWTEAFF	TGCAGCGTTGAAGATGCCGTTTGGACTGAAGCTTTCTTT
TRBV20-1	TRBJ1-1	13	-	-	CSAPAKAGPEAFF	TGCAGTGCCCCGGCCAAGGCTGGGCCTGAAGCTTTCTTT
TRBV5-1	TRBJ2-1	15	TRBD2	-	CASSLEPSGSYEQFF	TGCGCCAGCAGCTTGGAGCCTAGCGGGAGTTATGAGCAGTTCTTC
TRBV2	TRBJ2-1	15	TRBD1	-	CASSDRGPAYNEQFF	TGTGCCAGCAGTGACAGGGGGCCCGCCTACAATGAGCAGTTCTTC
TRBV20-1	TRBJ2-5	14	-	-	CSAREPARQETQYF	TGCAGTGCTAGAGAGCCGGCCAGGCAAGAGACCCAGTACTTC
TRBV28	TRBJ2-1	16	TRBD2	few	CASSLAGGPSSDEQFF	TGTGCCAGCAGCCTAGCGGGAGGGCCCTCGAGCGATGAGCAGTTCTTC
TRBV7-2	TRBJ2-5	16	TRBD2	few	CASSLIAGELQETQYF	TGTGCCAGCAGCTTAATAGCGGGAGAGCTCCAAGAGACCCAGTACTTC
TRBV27	TRBJ2-7	18	TRBD2	few	CASRLRLAGGPGGYEQYF	TGTGCCAGCAGACTACGACTAGCGGGAGGGCCAGGGGGCTACGAGCAGTACTTC
TRBV5-1	TRBJ1-1	14	-	few	CASSLGGNTIEAFF	TGCGCCAGCAGCTTGGGGGGTAACACCATTGAAGCTTTCTTT
TRBV10-2	TRBJ2-7	15	TRBD2	few	CASSLTSGSSGEQYF	TGCGCCAGCAGTCTTACTAGCGGGAGCTCGGGGGAGCAGTACTTC
TRBV20-1	TRBJ2-7	13	TRBD1	-	CSAMGQDSNEQYF	TGCAGTGCTATGGGACAGGATTCCAACGAGCAGTACTTC
TRBV7-8	TRBJ2-7	18	TRBD2	-	CASSSPGLAGGHSYEQYF	TGTGCCAGCAGCTCCCCGGGACTAGCGGGAGGGCACAGCTACGAGCAGTACTTC